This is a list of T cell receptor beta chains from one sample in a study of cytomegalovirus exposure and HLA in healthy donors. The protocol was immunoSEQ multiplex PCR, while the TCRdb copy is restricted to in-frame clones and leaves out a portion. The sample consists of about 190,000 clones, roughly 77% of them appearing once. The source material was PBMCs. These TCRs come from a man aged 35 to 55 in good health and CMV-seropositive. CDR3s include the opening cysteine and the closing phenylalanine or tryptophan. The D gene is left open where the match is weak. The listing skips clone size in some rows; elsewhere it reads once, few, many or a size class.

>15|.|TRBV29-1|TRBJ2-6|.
CSVQGISGGANVLTF
TGCAGCGTTCAGGGTATCTCTGGTGGGGCCAACGTCCTGACTTTC
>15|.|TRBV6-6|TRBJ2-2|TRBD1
CATGRTGRRSGELFF
TGTGCCACCGGCAGGACAGGGCGTCGGTCCGGGGAGCTGTTTTTT
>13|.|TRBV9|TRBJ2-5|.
CASSAPGEETQYF
TGTGCCAGCAGCGCCCCAGGGGAAGAGACCCAGTACTTC
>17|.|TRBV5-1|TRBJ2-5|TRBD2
CASSLAGTRTFAETQYF
TGCGCCAGCAGCTTGGCCGGGACTAGGACGTTCGCGGAGACCCAGTACTTC
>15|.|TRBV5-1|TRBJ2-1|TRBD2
CASSLGLASHNEQFF
TGCGCCAGCAGCCTGGGACTAGCTTCCCACAATGAGCAGTTCTTC
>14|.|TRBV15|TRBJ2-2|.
CATSRELFTGELFF
TGTGCCACCAGCAGAGAACTCTTCACCGGGGAGCTGTTTTTT
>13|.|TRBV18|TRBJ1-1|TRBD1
CASSTGELTEAFF
TGTGCCAGCTCAACAGGGGAATTGACTGAAGCTTTCTTT
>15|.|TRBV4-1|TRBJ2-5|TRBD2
CASSPAREVQETQYF
TGCGCCAGCAGCCCCGCGCGGGAGGTGCAAGAGACCCAGTACTTC
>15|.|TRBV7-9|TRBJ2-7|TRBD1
CASNLGGTGSYEQYF
TGTGCCAGCAACCTTGGTGGGACAGGGTCCTACGAGCAGTACTTC
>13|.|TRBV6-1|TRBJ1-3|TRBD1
CASRPGQRNTIYF
TGTGCCAGCAGACCGGGACAGAGAAACACCATATATTTT
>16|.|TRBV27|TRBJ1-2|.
CASSLRQENIHYGYTF
TGTGCCAGCAGTCTAAGACAGGAAAATATTCACTATGGCTACACCTTC
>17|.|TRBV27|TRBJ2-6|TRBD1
CASSRNGQDAGANVLTF
TGTGCCAGCAGTCGAAACGGACAGGACGCCGGGGCCAACGTCCTGACTTTC
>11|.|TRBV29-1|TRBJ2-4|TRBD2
CSVFLAGVQYF
TGCAGCGTTTTTTTAGCGGGGGTTCAGTACTTC
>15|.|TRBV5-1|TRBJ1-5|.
CASSLEGGYNQPQHF
TGCGCCAGCAGCTTGGAAGGGGGTTACAATCAGCCCCAGCATTTT
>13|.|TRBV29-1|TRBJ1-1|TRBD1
CSVLDRGNTEAFF
TGCAGCGTGTTGGACAGGGGGAACACTGAAGCTTTCTTT
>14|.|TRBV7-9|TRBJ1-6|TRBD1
CARPRQGSYSPLHF
TGTGCCAGACCCCGACAGGGGAGTTATTCACCCCTCCACTTT
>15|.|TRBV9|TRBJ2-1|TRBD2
CASSPGTSGNNEQFF
TGTGCCAGCAGCCCAGGGACTAGCGGAAACAATGAGCAGTTCTTC
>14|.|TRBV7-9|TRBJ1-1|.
CASSFSQGNTEAFF
TGTGCCAGCAGCTTCTCTCAGGGGAACACTGAAGCTTTCTTT
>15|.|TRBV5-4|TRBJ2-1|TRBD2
CASSLRLAEYNEQFF
TGTGCCAGCAGCTTAAGACTAGCGGAGTACAATGAGCAGTTCTTC
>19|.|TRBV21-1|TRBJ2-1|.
CASSKGRTMTSGGAGEQFF
TGTGCCAGCAGCAAAGGGCGAACAATGACTAGCGGGGGGGCGGGTGAGCAGTTCTTC
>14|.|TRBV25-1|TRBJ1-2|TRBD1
CASSPGQGSYGYTF
TGTGCCAGCTCCCCCGGACAGGGATCCTATGGCTACACCTTC
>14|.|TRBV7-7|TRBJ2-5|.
CASSFGSQGETQYF
TGTGCCAGCAGCTTCGGCAGCCAGGGAGAGACCCAGTACTTC
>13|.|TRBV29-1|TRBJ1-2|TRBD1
CSVSPDRDYGYTF
TGCAGCGTGAGCCCTGACAGGGACTATGGCTACACCTTC
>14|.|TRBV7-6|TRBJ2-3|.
CASSLGQATDTQYF
TGTGCCAGCAGCTTAGGCCAGGCCACAGATACGCAGTATTTT
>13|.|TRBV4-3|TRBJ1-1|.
CASSQGGNTEAFF
TGCGCCAGCAGCCAAGGAGGGAACACTGAAGCTTTCTTT
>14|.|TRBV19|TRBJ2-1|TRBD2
CASSMASGGNEQFF
TGTGCCAGTAGTATGGCTAGCGGGGGGAATGAGCAGTTCTTC
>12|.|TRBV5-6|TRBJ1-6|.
CASSLYDSPLHF
TGTGCCAGCAGCTTGTATGATTCACCCCTCCACTTT
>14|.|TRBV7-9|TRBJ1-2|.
CASSLGELNYGYTF
TGTGCCAGCAGCTTGGGAGAACTTAACTATGGCTACACCTTC
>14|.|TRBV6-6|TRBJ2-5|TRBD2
CASGSGSLPETQYF
TGTGCCAGCGGGAGCGGGAGTCTTCCAGAGACCCAGTACTTC
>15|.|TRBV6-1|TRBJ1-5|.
CASSEVTSSNQPQHF
TGTGCCAGCAGTGAGGTAACCAGTAGCAATCAGCCCCAGCATTTT
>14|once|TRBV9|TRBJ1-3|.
CASSPRSGGNTIYF
TGTGCCAGCAGCCCTCGTTCCGGTGGAAACACCATATATTTT
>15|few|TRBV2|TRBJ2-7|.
CASSEWGGEHYEQYF
TGTGCCAGCAGTGAATGGGGCGGGGAACACTACGAGCAGTACTTC
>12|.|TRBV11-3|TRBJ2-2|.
CASSSLTGELFF
TGTGCCAGCAGCTCCCTCACCGGGGAGCTGTTTTTT
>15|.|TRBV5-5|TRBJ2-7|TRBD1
CASSFRDRGLDEQYF
TGTGCCAGCAGCTTCCGGGACAGGGGCCTCGACGAGCAGTACTTC
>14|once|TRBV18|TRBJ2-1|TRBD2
CASSPPSSGDEQFF
TGTGCCAGCTCACCACCGTCTAGCGGTGATGAGCAGTTCTTC
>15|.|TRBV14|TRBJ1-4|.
CASSQVVSPGEKLFF
TGTGCCAGCAGCCAAGTAGTAAGCCCCGGTGAAAAACTGTTTTTT
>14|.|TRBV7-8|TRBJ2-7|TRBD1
CASSSRTGDHEQYF
TGTGCCAGCAGCTCGCGGACAGGGGACCACGAGCAGTACTTC
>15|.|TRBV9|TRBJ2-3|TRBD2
CASSATSGSTDTQYF
TGTGCCAGCAGCGCTACTAGCGGGAGCACAGATACGCAGTATTTT
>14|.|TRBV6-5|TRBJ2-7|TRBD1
CASSRDRGLVEQYF
TGTGCCAGCAGTCGGGACAGGGGGCTCGTCGAGCAGTACTTC
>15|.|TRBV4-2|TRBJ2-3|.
CASSQPGTSTDTQYF
TGTGCCAGCAGCCAACCGGGGACTAGCACAGATACGCAGTATTTT
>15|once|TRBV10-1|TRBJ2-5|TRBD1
CASSDRDSKEETQYF
TGCGCCAGCAGCGACCGGGACAGCAAAGAAGAGACCCAGTACTTC
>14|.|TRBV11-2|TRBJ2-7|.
CASSLWWGPYEQYF
TGTGCCAGCAGCTTATGGTGGGGGCCCTACGAGCAGTACTTC
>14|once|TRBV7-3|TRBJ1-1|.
CASSLGGVNTEAFF
TGTGCCAGCAGCTTAGGGGGGGTGAACACTGAAGCTTTCTTT
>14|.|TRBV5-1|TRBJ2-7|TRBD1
CASSPDRGPYEQYF
TGCGCCAGCAGCCCGGACAGGGGGCCCTACGAGCAGTACTTC
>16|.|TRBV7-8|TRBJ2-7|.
CASSPRSQGIRDEQYF
TGTGCCAGCAGTCCCAGGAGTCAGGGCATTCGGGACGAGCAGTACTTC
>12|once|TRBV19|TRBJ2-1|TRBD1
CATGTGGNEQFF
TGTGCCACCGGGACAGGAGGCAATGAGCAGTTCTTC
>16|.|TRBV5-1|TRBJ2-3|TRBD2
CASSLELAGGTDTQYF
TGCGCCAGCAGCTTGGAGCTAGCGGGAGGCACAGATACGCAGTATTTT